The entry below describes one T cell receptor beta chain. Its antigen is as yet unknown. Some clones are missing from TCRdb's copy, which holds only in-frame ones; the method was immunoSEQ multiplex PCR. The sample carries about 93,000 clones, around 94% recorded once. Trimming stripped 7 bases from V and 4 bases from J, with 7 bases between. This CDR3 is 11 amino acids long. The germline V gene encodes CDR1 SNHLY and CDR2 FYNNEI. The sample comes from a study of OX40 agonist ivuxolimab in advanced cancers. General study points: Compared with CD4+, CD8+ T cells on average had more expanded clones. There were also nonresponders showing low normalized T-cell clonal expansion.

The sample consisted of CD4+ or CD8+ T cells sorted from blood, taken in a trial of the OX40 agonist ivuxolimab. V gene TRBV2 combines with J gene TRBJ2-5; D not resolved. The sequence came from an adult with an advanced solid tumor such as melanoma, head and neck, liver or kidney cancer. The CDR3 sequence is CASIGVETQYF. The CDR3 DNA sequence: TGTGCCAGCATCGGCGTAGAGACCCAGTACTTC. Looking up the rest from reference TRBV2 and TRBJ2-5 gives the full variable domain: EPEVTQTPSHQVTQMGQEVILRCVPISNHLYFYWYRQILGQKVEFLVSFYNNEISEKSEIFDDQFSVERPDGSNFTLKIRSTKLEDSAMYFCASIGVETQYFGPGTRLLVL.